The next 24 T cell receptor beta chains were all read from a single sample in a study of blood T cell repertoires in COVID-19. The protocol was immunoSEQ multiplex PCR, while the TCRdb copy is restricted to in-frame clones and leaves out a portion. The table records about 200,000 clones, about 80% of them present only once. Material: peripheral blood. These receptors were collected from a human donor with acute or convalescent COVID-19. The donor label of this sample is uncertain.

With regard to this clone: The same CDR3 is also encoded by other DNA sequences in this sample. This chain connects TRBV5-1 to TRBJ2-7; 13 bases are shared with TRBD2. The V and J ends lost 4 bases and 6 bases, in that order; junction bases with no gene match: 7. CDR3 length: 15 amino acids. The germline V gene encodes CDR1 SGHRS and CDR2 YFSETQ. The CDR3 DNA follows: TGCGCCAGCAGCCTCCGGACTAGCGGGAGTCCCGAGCAGTACTTC. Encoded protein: CASSLRTSGSPEQYF.

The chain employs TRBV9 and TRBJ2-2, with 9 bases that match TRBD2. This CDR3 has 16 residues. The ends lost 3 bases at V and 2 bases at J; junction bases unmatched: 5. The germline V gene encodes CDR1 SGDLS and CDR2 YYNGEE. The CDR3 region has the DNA TGTGCCAGCAGCGCTTTTAGCGGGAGAAACACCGGGGAGCTGTTTTTT. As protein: CASSAFSGRNTGELFF.

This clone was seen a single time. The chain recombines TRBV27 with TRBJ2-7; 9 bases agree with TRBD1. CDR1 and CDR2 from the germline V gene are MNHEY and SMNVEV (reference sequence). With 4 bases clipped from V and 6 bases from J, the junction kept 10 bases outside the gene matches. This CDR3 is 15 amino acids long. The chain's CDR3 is CASSSPGQGPSEQYF. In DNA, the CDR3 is TGTGCCAGCAGTTCCCCGGGACAGGGCCCCTCCGAGCAGTACTTC.

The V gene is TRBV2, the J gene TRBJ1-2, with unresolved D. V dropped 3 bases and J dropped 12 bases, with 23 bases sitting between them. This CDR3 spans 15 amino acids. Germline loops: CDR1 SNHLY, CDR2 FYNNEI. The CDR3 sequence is CASSEQVLGYGGDTF. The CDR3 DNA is TGTGCCAGCAGTGAGCAGGTACTTGGGTATGGAGGCGACACCTTC.

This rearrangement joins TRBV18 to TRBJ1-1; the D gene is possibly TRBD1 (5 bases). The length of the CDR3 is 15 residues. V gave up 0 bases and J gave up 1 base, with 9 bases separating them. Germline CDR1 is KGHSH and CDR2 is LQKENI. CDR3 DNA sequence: TGTGCCAGCTCACCACCCCAGGGCTCGAACACTGAAGCTTTCTTT. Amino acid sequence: CASSPPQGSNTEAFF.

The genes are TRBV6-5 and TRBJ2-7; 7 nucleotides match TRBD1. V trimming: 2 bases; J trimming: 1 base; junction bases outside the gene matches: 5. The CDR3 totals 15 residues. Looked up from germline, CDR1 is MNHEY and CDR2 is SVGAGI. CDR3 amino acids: CASSYRGQKSYEQYF. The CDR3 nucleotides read TGTGCCAGCAGTTACCGGGGACAGAAATCCTACGAGCAGTACTTC.

The CDR3 bases are TGTGCCTGGAGAGACCCCGGGTATTCGCAGCCCCAGCATTTT. It yields the protein CAWRDPGYSQPQHF. V is TRBV30 and J is TRBJ1-5; D call uncertain. The V gene lost 3 bases and the J gene lost 7 bases, with 16 bases spanning the gap. The CDR3 loop spans 14 amino acids. CDR1 and CDR2 (germline): GTSNPN, SVGIG (reference sequence).

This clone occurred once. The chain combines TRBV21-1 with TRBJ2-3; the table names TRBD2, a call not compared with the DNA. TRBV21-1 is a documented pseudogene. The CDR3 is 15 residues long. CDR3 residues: CASSKLREGTDTQYF. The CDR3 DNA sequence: TGTGCCAGCAGCAAATTGCGGGAGGGTACCGATACGCAGTATTTT.

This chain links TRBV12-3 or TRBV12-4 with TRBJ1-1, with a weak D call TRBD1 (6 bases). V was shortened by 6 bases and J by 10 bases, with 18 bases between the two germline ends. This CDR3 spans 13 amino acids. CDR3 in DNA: TGTGCCAGCAGCACAGGGTGGCTTGCTAGAGCTTTCTTT. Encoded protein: CASSTGWLARAFF.

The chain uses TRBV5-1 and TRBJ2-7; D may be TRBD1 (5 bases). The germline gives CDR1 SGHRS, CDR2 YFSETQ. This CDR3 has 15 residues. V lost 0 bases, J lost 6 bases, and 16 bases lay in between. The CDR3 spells CASSLEGRVRGEQYF. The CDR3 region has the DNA TGCGCCAGCAGCTTGGAGGGCAGGGTCCGTGGCGAGCAGTACTTC.

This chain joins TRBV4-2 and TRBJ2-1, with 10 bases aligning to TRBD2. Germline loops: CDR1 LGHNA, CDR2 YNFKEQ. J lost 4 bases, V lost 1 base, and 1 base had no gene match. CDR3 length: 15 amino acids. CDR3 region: CASSQGLAGYNEQFF. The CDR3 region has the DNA TGTGCCAGCAGCCAAGGACTAGCGGGTTACAATGAGCAGTTCTTC.

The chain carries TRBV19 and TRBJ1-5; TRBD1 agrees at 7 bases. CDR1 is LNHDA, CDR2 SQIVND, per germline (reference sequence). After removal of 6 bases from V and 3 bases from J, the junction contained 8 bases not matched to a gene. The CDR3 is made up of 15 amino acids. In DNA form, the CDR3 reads TGTGCCAGTAGCCCAAACGACAGGGTCAATCAGCCCCAGCATTTT. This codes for CASSPNDRVNQPQHF.

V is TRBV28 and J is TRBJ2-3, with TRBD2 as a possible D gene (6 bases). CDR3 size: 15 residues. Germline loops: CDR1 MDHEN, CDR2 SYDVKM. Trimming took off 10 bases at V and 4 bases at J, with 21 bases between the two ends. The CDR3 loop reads CATSPRRGGSDTQYF. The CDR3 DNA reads TGTGCCACCTCCCCCCGGAGGGGAGGTTCAGATACGCAGTATTTT.

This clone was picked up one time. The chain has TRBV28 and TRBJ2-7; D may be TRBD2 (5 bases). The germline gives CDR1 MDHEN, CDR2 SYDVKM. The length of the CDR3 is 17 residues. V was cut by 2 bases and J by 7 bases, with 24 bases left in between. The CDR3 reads CASSLNQLGSSLGEQYF. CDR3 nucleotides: TGTGCCAGCAGTTTAAACCAGTTGGGGAGCTCCTTGGGAGAGCAGTACTTC.

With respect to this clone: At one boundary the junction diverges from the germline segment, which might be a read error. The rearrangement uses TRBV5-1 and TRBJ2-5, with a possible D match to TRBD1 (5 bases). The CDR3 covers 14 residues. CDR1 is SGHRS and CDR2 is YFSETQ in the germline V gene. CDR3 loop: CASSSKGDQGTQYF. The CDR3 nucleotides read TGCGCCAGCAGCTCAAAAGGGGATCAAGGGACCCAGTACTTC.

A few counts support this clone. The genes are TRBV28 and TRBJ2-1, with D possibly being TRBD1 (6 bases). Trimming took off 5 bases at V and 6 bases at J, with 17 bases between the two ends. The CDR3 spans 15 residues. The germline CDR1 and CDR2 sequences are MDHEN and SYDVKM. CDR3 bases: TGTGCCAGCAGTCGCGGCGATACAGGGTTCAATGAGCAGTTCTTC. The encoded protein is CASSRGDTGFNEQFF.

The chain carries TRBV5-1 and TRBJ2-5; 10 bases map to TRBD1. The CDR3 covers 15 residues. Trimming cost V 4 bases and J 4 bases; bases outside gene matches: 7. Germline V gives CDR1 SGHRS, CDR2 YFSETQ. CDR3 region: CASSPGDRGGETQYF. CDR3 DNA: TGCGCCAGCAGCCCGGGGGACAGGGGAGGAGAGACCCAGTACTTC. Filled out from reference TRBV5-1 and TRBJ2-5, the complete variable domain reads KAGVTQTPRYLIKTRGQQVTLSCSPISGHRSVSWYQQTPGQGLQFLFEYFSETQRNKGNFPGRFSGRQFSNSRSEMNVSTLELGDSALYLCASSPGDRGGETQYFGPGTRLLVL.

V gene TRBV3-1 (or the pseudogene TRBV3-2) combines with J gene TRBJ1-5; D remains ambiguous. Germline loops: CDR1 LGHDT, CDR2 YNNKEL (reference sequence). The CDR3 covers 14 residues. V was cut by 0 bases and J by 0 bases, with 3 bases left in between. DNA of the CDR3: TGTGCCAGCAGCCAAGACTATAGCAATCAGCCCCAGCATTTT. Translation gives CASSQDYSNQPQHF.

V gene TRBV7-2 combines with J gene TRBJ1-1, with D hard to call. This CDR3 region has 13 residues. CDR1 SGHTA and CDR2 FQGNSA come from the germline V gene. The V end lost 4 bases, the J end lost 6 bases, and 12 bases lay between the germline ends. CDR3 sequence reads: CASSSFRLAEAFF. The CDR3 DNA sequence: TGTGCCAGCAGCTCTTTTCGGTTGGCTGAAGCTTTCTTT.

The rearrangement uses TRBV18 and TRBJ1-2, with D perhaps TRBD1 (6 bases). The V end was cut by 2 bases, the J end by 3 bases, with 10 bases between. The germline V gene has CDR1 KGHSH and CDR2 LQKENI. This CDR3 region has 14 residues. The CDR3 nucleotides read TGTGCCAGCTCACCAAACTACAGGGACTATGGCTACACCTTC. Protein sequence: CASSPNYRDYGYTF.

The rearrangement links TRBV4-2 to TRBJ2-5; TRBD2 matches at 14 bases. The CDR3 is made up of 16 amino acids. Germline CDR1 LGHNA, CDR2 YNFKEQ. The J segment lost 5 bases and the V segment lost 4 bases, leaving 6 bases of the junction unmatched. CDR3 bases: TGTGCCAGCAGCCCCCTGACTAGCGGGAGGGGGGAGACCCAGTACTTC. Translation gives CASSPLTSGRGETQYF.

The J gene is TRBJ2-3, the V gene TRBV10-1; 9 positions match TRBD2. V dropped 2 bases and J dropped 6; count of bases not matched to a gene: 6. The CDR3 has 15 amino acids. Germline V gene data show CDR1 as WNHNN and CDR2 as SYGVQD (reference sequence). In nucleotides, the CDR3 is TGCGCCAGCAGTGAGGTAGCGGGAGAGGTGGATACGCAGTATTTT. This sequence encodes CASSEVAGEVDTQYF.

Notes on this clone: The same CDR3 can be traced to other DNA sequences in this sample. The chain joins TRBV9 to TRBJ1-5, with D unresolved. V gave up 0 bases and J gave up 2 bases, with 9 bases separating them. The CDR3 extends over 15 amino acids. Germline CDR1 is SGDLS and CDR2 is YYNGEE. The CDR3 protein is CASSVGGTGNQPQHF. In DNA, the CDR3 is TGTGCCAGCAGCGTAGGCGGAACCGGCAATCAGCCCCAGCATTTT.

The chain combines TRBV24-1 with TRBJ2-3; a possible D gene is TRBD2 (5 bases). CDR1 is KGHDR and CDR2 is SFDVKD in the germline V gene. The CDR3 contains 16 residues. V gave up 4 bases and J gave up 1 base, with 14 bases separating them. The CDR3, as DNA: TGTGCCACCAGTGACCCGGGTGTTAGCGGCACAGATACGCAGTATTTT. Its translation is CATSDPGVSGTDTQYF.